This T cell receptor (beta chain) was identified in a study of shared clonotypes between healthy human individuals. Study-level background: In total, the donors were a couple of women and a few men aged 18 to 49.

The V gene lost 3 bases and the J gene lost 3 bases, with 9 bases spanning the gap. Germline lookup yields CDR1 SGHKS and CDR2 YYEKEE (reference sequence). The CDR3 length is 14 residues. The study separated CD4+ cells into CD45RA+ naive and CD45RA-negative memory subsets. Replicate sorted-subset PCRs were loaded with around 0.2 ug DNA, 30,000 or so T cell genomes. The authors' processing: ImmunoSEQ only sent back junction sequences with no quality scores, so filtering was done differently. Measured with immunoSEQ multiplex PCR; TCRdb has only the in-frame clones, and not every one. D and trimming come from the DNA, and the V and J calls and clone size come from that table. The repertoire holds roughly 2.5 million clones, with around nine tenths as singletons.

The source material was naive CD4+ T cells sorted from blood. Subset defined: CD45RA+ positively selected. The receptor was isolated from a young man in good health. The chain has TRBV5-5 and TRBJ2-2; D is uncertain. Written as DNA, the CDR3 is TGTGCCAGCAGCTCTTCGCGAGACACCGGGGAGCTGTTTTTT. Translating it yields CASSSSRDTGELFF.